Each of the 10 T cell receptor beta chains below was sequenced from the same sample in a study of blood T cell repertoires in COVID-19. TCRdb's copy holds only in-frame clones and misses some; the assay was immunoSEQ multiplex PCR. The repertoire holds about 120,000 clones, with 75% to 90% as singletons. Specimen: peripheral blood. Receptors were obtained from a human donor with acute or convalescent COVID-19. The donor label of this sample is uncertain.

The chain links TRBV4-1 to TRBJ2-2; no definite D call. CDR1 and CDR2 from the germline V gene are MGHRA and YSYEKL. This CDR3 is built from 15 residues. Trimming removed 2 bases from V and 1 base from J, with 8 bases in between. In nucleotides, the CDR3 is TGCGCCAGCAGCCAACTTGGCAGGAACACCGGGGAGCTGTTTTTT. Translated: CASSQLGRNTGELFF.

This chain joins TRBV5-4 and TRBJ1-2, with a weak D call TRBD1 (5 bases). The CDR3 is made up of 16 amino acids. V dropped 4 bases and J dropped 1 base, with 17 bases sitting between them. Germline lookup yields CDR1 SGHNT and CDR2 YYREEE (reference sequence). Here the CDR3 reads CASSRSVGQNNYGYTF. In DNA, the CDR3 is TGTGCCAGCAGCCGATCCGTGGGGCAGAATAACTATGGCTACACCTTC.

This clone was seen just once. This sequence joins TRBV19 and TRBJ1-5, with D perhaps matching TRBD1 (6 bases). This CDR3 is 14 amino acids long. CDR1 LNHDA and CDR2 SQIVND come from the germline V gene (reference sequence). Trimming cost V 6 bases and J 5 bases, with 14 bases left between them. CDR3 DNA sequence: TGTGCCAGTAGCCGACTAGGGGGGGATCAGCCCCAGCATTTT. Translated, it gives CASSRLGGDQPQHF.

This clone was picked up one time. The rearrangement links TRBV29-1 to TRBJ1-1; D possibly corresponds to TRBD1 (5 bases). Germline CDR1 and CDR2: SQVTM and ANQGSEA. The CDR3 is 12 amino acids. Trimming took 4 bases from V and 0 from J, leaving 6 bases between them. This chain's CDR3 is CSVGQMNTEAFF. In DNA, the CDR3 is TGCAGCGTTGGACAGATGAACACTGAAGCTTTCTTT.

The chain uses TRBV11-3 and TRBJ2-7; the match to TRBD1 covers 8 bases. Per the germline V gene, CDR1 is SGHNT and CDR2 is YENEEA. The CDR3 spans 14 residues. The ends lost 3 bases at V and 4 bases at J; junction bases unmatched: 5. CDR3 in DNA: TGTGCCAGCAGCTTCCGCGGGACAGGTTACGAGCAGTACTTC. This encodes CASSFRGTGYEQYF. Together with reference TRBV11-3 and TRBJ2-7, the CDR3 gives the full variable domain: EAGVVQSPRYKIIEKKQPVAFWCNPISGHNTLYWYLQNLGQGPELLIRYENEEAVDDSQLPKDRFSAERLKGVDSTLKIQPAELGDSAVYLCASSFRGTGYEQYFGPGTRLTVT.

The chain joins TRBV19 to TRBJ1-1, with unresolved D. Germline loops: CDR1 LNHDA, CDR2 SQIVND (reference sequence). V lost 10 bases to trimming and J lost 1 base, with 7 bases between them. The CDR3 sequence is 11 residues long. CDR3 DNA: TGTGCCATTACAGCGAACACTGAAGCTTTCTTT. Protein: CAITANTEAFF.

The chain links TRBV7-2 to TRBJ2-3; 9 bases are shared with TRBD2. V lost 4 bases, J lost 4 bases, and 12 bases stayed unmatched. CDR1 is SGHTA and CDR2 is FQGNSA in the germline V gene. This CDR3 region has 17 residues. CDR3: CASSSKRGGRAADTQYF. The CDR3 DNA is TGTGCCAGCAGCTCTAAACGGGGCGGGAGGGCCGCAGATACGCAGTATTTT.

This clone has a handful of counts. The sample holds other DNA sequences that translate to the same CDR3. The chain has TRBV5-4 and TRBJ2-5; 11 bases map to TRBD1. The CDR3 totals 14 residues. Trimming cost V 4 bases and J 5 bases; bases outside gene matches: 4. Germline V CDR1 and CDR2: SGHNT, YYREEE (reference sequence). This CDR3 reads CASSLDRGRETQYF. In nucleotides, the CDR3 is TGTGCCAGCAGCCTGGACAGGGGGCGGGAGACCCAGTACTTC.

V gene TRBV28 combines with J gene TRBJ1-1; 7 bases are shared with TRBD1. Germline assignment: CDR1 MDHEN and CDR2 SYDVKM. After removal of 3 bases from V and 4 bases from J, the junction contained 5 bases not matched to a gene. This CDR3 has 14 residues. For the CDR3, the DNA is TGTGCCAGCAGTTTGGCGACAGGGAGCACTGAAGCTTTCTTT. Amino acid sequence: CASSLATGSTEAFF.

The rearrangement joins TRBV7-2 to TRBJ2-1; no clear D gene. The V and J ends lost 5 bases and 10 bases respectively, with 9 bases between them. Germline CDR1 and CDR2: SGHTA and FQGNSA. The CDR3 spans 11 residues. This CDR3 reads CASSPFGEQFF. CDR3 in DNA: TGTGCCAGCAGCCCTTTCGGGGAGCAGTTCTTC.